This T cell receptor (beta chain) comes out of a study of T cell responses to AZD1222 COVID-19 vaccine. CDR1 is SGDLS and CDR2 is YYNGEE in the germline V gene. The CDR3 runs 17 residues. V lost 4 bases, J lost 7 bases, and 27 bases lay in between. Study-wide results and limits: Just six people given AZD1222 tested seropositive at baseline. Rises in breadth and depth of Spike-specific TCRs came after two AZD1222 doses. Repertoire sampling was restricted to post-peak T cell response timepoints.

On this clone: The antigen remains undetermined.

Method: immunoSEQ multiplex PCR; TCRdb's copy keeps in-frame clones and lacks some. The sample contains around 150,000 clones, about 90% of which appear only once. This sequence joins TRBV9 and TRBJ2-7, with D possibly matching TRBD2 (5 bases). This sequence originates from an adult who received the AZD1222 COVID-19 vaccine. The specimen was peripheral blood, collected 28 days after the second AZD1222 dose. In DNA, the CDR3 is TGTGCCAGCAGCACCGGTGGATCCTCCTGGGCCGGCGGGGAGCAGTACTTC. Its translation is CASSTGGSSWAGGEQYF.